A single sample is the source of the 23 T cell receptor beta chains below, sequenced in a study of cytomegalovirus exposure and HLA in healthy donors. Clones were sequenced by immunoSEQ multiplex PCR, and TCRdb holds only the in-frame ones, with some missing. Found here are roughly 140,000 clones, 85% to 90% of them singletons; the top ten hold over 3%. Sequences were obtained from PBMCs. The receptors derive from a woman under 30 in good health and CMV-seropositive.

This clone has just one count. The rearrangement links TRBV30 to TRBJ2-1; D might be TRBD2 (5 bases). CDR3 length: 15 residues. V lost 1 base, J lost 9 bases, and 19 bases lay in between. Germline V CDR1 and CDR2: GTSNPN, SVGIG (reference sequence). CDR3 in DNA: TGTGCCTGGAGTGCCCTAGCACCAAGAGATGGTGAGCAGTTCTTC. Amino acid sequence: CAWSALAPRDGEQFF.

This clone has a single count. The CDR3 nucleotides are TGTGCCAGCAGCGCCGGGACAGGCTATAATCAGCCCCAGCATTTT. It translates to CASSAGTGYNQPQHF. This chain links TRBV7-2 with TRBJ1-5, with 8 nucleotides matching TRBD1. J gave up 4 bases and V 5 bases, and 7 bases lay outside the gene matches. Germline V gene data show CDR1 as SGHTA and CDR2 as FQGNSA. This CDR3 has 15 residues.

The chain is built from TRBV4-2 and TRBJ1-3; D is uncertain. Trimming shortened V by 1 base and J by 4 bases, and 11 bases separated the two germline ends. Germline V gene lookup returns CDR1 LGHNA and CDR2 YNFKEQ. The CDR3 is made up of 15 amino acids. In DNA, the CDR3 is TGTGCCAGCAGCCAAGCCCCGGGGTCAGGAAACACCATATATTTT. Translated: CASSQAPGSGNTIYF.

J is TRBJ1-1 and V is TRBV18; 9 bases match TRBD1. V lost 6 bases, J lost 3 bases, and 5 bases stayed unmatched. Germline-derived CDR1 and CDR2 are KGHSH and LQKENI. CDR3 size: 14 residues. CDR3 amino acids: CASSQTGGDTEAFF. DNA of the CDR3: TGTGCCAGCTCTCAGACAGGGGGGGACACTGAAGCTTTCTTT.

V usage is TRBV6-5 and J usage is TRBJ1-4, with a tentative D call TRBD1 (6 bases). Germline V gene lookup returns CDR1 MNHEY and CDR2 SVGAGI. This CDR3 contains 14 residues. Trimming took off 4 bases at V and 7 bases at J, with 13 bases between the two ends. The CDR3 sequence: CASSWRGGAEKLFF. CDR3 sequence (DNA): TGTGCCAGCAGTTGGAGGGGGGGAGCTGAAAAACTGTTTTTT.

The CDR3 loop reads CASSLARGRARGYGYTF. CDR3 in DNA: TGTGCCAGCAGCTTAGCTAGGGGCAGGGCGCGGGGCTATGGCTACACCTTC. The rearrangement joins TRBV7-8 to TRBJ1-2; a weak D match, TRBD1 (5 bases). CDR1 and CDR2 (germline): SGHVS, FQNEAQ. The CDR3 length is 17 residues. The ends were cut back, 0 bases at V and 4 bases at J, with 18 bases in the middle.

The genes are TRBV5-1 and TRBJ1-2, with 8 bases fitting TRBD1. The CDR3 has 18 amino acids. Germline CDR1 reads SGHRS; CDR2 reads YFSETQ. V lost 4 bases and J lost 12; bases outside the gene matches: 26. The CDR3 nucleotides are TGCGCCAGCAGCATAATGGGACAGGCGTTCTTAACTATGGTCAGCCACACCTTC. The encoded protein is CASSIMGQAFLTMVSHTF.

This chain links TRBV19 with TRBJ1-1; 10 bases match TRBD1. The V and J ends lost 1 base and 4 bases, in that order; junction bases with no gene match: 0. The germline V gene encodes CDR1 LNHDA and CDR2 SQIVND (reference sequence). The CDR3 runs 14 residues. The CDR3 DNA follows: TGTGCCAGTAGTATAGGGACAGGGGGCACTGAAGCTTTCTTT. The encoded protein is CASSIGTGGTEAFF.

This chain connects TRBV5-1 to TRBJ1-1, with D possibly being TRBD1 (5 bases). CDR1 is SGHRS and CDR2 is YFSETQ in the germline V gene. The CDR3 is 14 amino acids. V dropped 0 bases and J dropped 8 bases, with 14 bases sitting between them. The CDR3: CASSLAGGRLEAFF. The CDR3 nucleotides read TGCGCCAGCAGCTTGGCCGGGGGAAGGCTAGAAGCTTTCTTT.

The chain combines TRBV5-1 with TRBJ2-3; 13 bases map to TRBD2. Losses at the gene ends were 5 bases for V and 4 bases for J; bases not matched to a gene: 4. The CDR3 has 15 amino acids. The germline gives CDR1 SGHRS, CDR2 YFSETQ. The CDR3 region is CASRYGLAGADTQYF. CDR3 coding DNA: TGCGCCAGCAGGTATGGACTAGCGGGGGCAGATACGCAGTATTTT.

V is TRBV6-6 and J is TRBJ2-5; 9 positions agree with TRBD1. The CDR3 is 15 residues long. The trim removed 6 bases at V and 3 bases at J, leaving 8 bases unmatched. Germline CDR1 and CDR2: MNHNY and SVGAGI (reference sequence). The CDR3 DNA reads TGTGCCAGCAGCTCGGGGACAGGGAAGGAAGAGACCCAGTACTTC. Its translation is CASSSGTGKEETQYF.

The table lists this clone with a few counts. The chain combines TRBV19 with TRBJ1-2; weak D call: TRBD1 (5 bases). V was pared by 6 bases and J by 4 bases, with 18 bases between. Looked up from germline, CDR1 is LNHDA and CDR2 is SQIVND (reference sequence). This CDR3 region has 15 residues. DNA of the CDR3: TGTGCCAGTAGCCACTCAGGGCCACGAGCCTATGGCTACACCTTC. This gives the protein CASSHSGPRAYGYTF. The full variable domain, completed using reference TRBV19 and TRBJ1-2, is DGGITQSPKYLFRKEGQNVTLSCEQNLNHDAMYWYRQDPGQGLRLIYYSQIVNDFQKGDIAEGYSVSREKKESFPLTVTSAQKNPTAFYLCASSHSGPRAYGYTFGSGTRLTVV.

This clone was seen only once. The gene calls are TRBV12-5 and TRBJ2-1; no clear D. The CDR3 extends over 13 amino acids. V dropped 6 bases and J dropped 6 bases, with 12 bases sitting between them. From germline, CDR1 is LGHNT and CDR2 FRNRAP. Here the CDR3 reads CASGLYTLNEQFF. CDR3 DNA: TGTGCTAGTGGACTTTATACGCTCAATGAGCAGTTCTTC.

The chain employs TRBV7-9 and TRBJ2-3; 10 bases match TRBD2. Trimming removed 2 bases from V and 1 base from J; junction bases left unmatched: 0. The CDR3 spans 15 residues. CDR1 is SEHNR, CDR2 FQNEAQ, per germline (reference sequence). CDR3 in amino acids: CASSLLAGGTDTQYF. CDR3 sequence (DNA): TGTGCCAGCAGCTTACTAGCGGGGGGCACAGATACGCAGTATTTT. Variable domain in full (rest from reference TRBV7-9 and TRBJ2-3): DTGVSQNPRHKITKRGQNVTFRCDPISEHNRLYWYRQTLGQGPEFLTYFQNEAQLEKSRLLSDRFSAERPKGSFSTLEIQRTEQGDSAMYLCASSLLAGGTDTQYFGPGTRLTVL.

This clone occurred once. CDR3 in amino acids: CASSSGQVPNEQFF. DNA of the CDR3: TGCGCCAGCAGCTCGGGACAGGTTCCCAATGAGCAGTTCTTC. The chain has TRBV5-1 and TRBJ2-1, with 8 positions matching TRBD1. The CDR3 has 14 amino acids. The V segment lost 3 bases and the J segment 6 bases; nucleotides outside the gene matches: 5. Germline assignment: CDR1 SGHRS and CDR2 YFSETQ.

This clone was seen only once. The chain recombines TRBV6-5 with TRBJ2-5; D remains unclear. In germline, CDR1 is MNHEY, CDR2 SVGAGI. The CDR3 loop spans 13 amino acids. V lost 2 bases and J lost 7, with 11 bases in between. Written as DNA, the CDR3 is TGTGCCAGCAGTTACAAGACCCTAGGGACCCAGTACTTC. Translating gives CASSYKTLGTQYF.

The chain links TRBV19 to TRBJ1-3, with TRBD1 as a possible D gene (6 bases). The CDR3 is made up of 15 amino acids. V lost 4 bases and J lost 2, with 12 bases in between. Germline V lookup: CDR1 LNHDA, CDR2 SQIVND (reference sequence). The CDR3: CASSTTGLAGNTIYF. CDR3 in DNA: TGTGCCAGTAGTACCACAGGGTTGGCTGGAAACACCATATATTTT.

This chain links TRBV6-6 with TRBJ2-1; 11 positions match TRBD2. Per the germline V gene, CDR1 is MNHNY and CDR2 is SVGAGI (reference sequence). Germline trimming cut 5 bases from V and 8 bases from J; bases unmatched to any gene: 11. CDR3 size: 16 residues. For the CDR3, the DNA is TGTGCCAGCAGTAAACTAGCGGGAGTATCATACGATGAGCAGTTCTTC. Its protein is CASSKLAGVSYDEQFF.

This chain uses TRBV5-1 with TRBJ2-7; 7 nucleotides align to TRBD1. This CDR3 spans 14 amino acids. The V gene end was trimmed by 5 bases and the J gene end by 3 bases; junction bases not matched to a gene: 8. Per the germline V gene, CDR1 is SGHRS and CDR2 is YFSETQ. The CDR3 sequence is CASSERQGVYEQYF. The CDR3 coding sequence is TGCGCCAGCAGTGAGCGGCAGGGGGTCTACGAGCAGTACTTC.

This clone was seen a single time. V gene TRBV19 combines with J gene TRBJ2-1, with D possibly matching TRBD2 (6 bases). The CDR3 extends over 14 amino acids. CDR1 is LNHDA and CDR2 is SQIVND in the germline V gene (reference sequence). V was clipped by 1 base and J by 5 bases, with 9 bases between them. The DNA of the CDR3 is TGTGCCAGTAGTATAGTTGGGACTCACAATGAGCAGTTCTTC. This translates into CASSIVGTHNEQFF. The entire variable domain, with the rest obtained from reference TRBV19 and TRBJ2-1, is as follows: DGGITQSPKYLFRKEGQNVTLSCEQNLNHDAMYWYRQDPGQGLRLIYYSQIVNDFQKGDIAEGYSVSREKKESFPLTVTSAQKNPTAFYLCASSIVGTHNEQFFGPGTRLTVL.

This chain connects TRBV2 to TRBJ2-2; no clear D gene. Germline CDR1 and CDR2: SNHLY and FYNNEI. This CDR3 contains 14 residues. V was cut by 10 bases and J by 1 base, with 13 bases left in between. CDR3 loop: CAIPQQMNTGELFF. The CDR3 DNA sequence: TGTGCCATCCCTCAACAGATGAACACCGGGGAGCTGTTTTTT.

J is TRBJ1-2 and V is TRBV19, with D unclear. Trimming took off 3 bases at V and 3 bases at J, with 14 bases between the two ends. CDR1 and CDR2 (germline): LNHDA, SQIVND (reference sequence). The CDR3 length is 15 residues. CDR3 nucleotides: TGTGCCAGTAGTATTCCACCCCCGGGGTACTATGGCTACACCTTC. This encodes CASSIPPPGYYGYTF.

The chain carries TRBV19 and TRBJ1-5; D is ambiguous. CDR1 LNHDA and CDR2 SQIVND come from the germline V gene (reference sequence). CDR3 length equals 16 residues. V was pared by 1 base and J by 6 bases, with 16 bases between. CDR3 sequence (DNA): TGTGCCAGTAGTATAGGCTCCAGGCATTTGGGTCAGCCCCAGCATTTT. Translated: CASSIGSRHLGQPQHF. The variable domain in full, completed from reference TRBV19 and TRBJ1-5, reads DGGITQSPKYLFRKEGQNVTLSCEQNLNHDAMYWYRQDPGQGLRLIYYSQIVNDFQKGDIAEGYSVSREKKESFPLTVTSAQKNPTAFYLCASSIGSRHLGQPQHFGDGTRLSIL.